Listed below are T cell receptor beta chains from one sample, sequenced in a study of post-analysis software for immune sequencing data. TCRdb analysed the PCR reads with MiXCR anew, one entry per CDR3 protein. The repertoire has about 620,000 distinct CDR3 sequences, roughly 45% of them found once; the top ten carry approximately 1.7%. The sequencing input was blood. These receptors originate from a girl between 10 and 17 years old with multiple sclerosis. Both conserved end residues are part of each CDR3. Fields, in order: V gene, D gene, clone size, J gene, CDR3 DNA, CDR3 protein. D genes are given only for firm matches. Expanded clones are given a class, and other clones once, few, many or no size at all.

v_call: TRBV27
d_call: TRBD1
clone_size: .
j_call: TRBJ1-2
cdr3_nt: TGTGCCAGCAGTTTCGGGACAGGGGGCTTCTATGGCTACACCTTC
cdr3_aa: CASSFGTGGFYGYTF

v_call: TRBV29-1
d_call: TRBD1
clone_size: few
j_call: TRBJ2-7
cdr3_nt: TGCAGCGTGAGGACAGGGAGGATAAACGAGCAGTACTTC
cdr3_aa: CSVRTGRINEQYF

v_call: TRBV2
d_call: .
clone_size: few
j_call: TRBJ2-3
cdr3_nt: TGTGCCAGCCACGAGGGCCGAGGCACAGATACGCAGTATTTT
cdr3_aa: CASHEGRGTDTQYF

v_call: TRBV12-3/TRBV12-4
d_call: TRBD1
clone_size: .
j_call: TRBJ2-1
cdr3_nt: TGTGCCAGCAGTTTTTCGGGACAGGGAAGCTACAATGAGCAGTTCTTC
cdr3_aa: CASSFSGQGSYNEQFF

v_call: TRBV12-3/TRBV12-4
d_call: TRBD1
clone_size: .
j_call: TRBJ1-4
cdr3_nt: TGTGCCAGCAGTCCCCGAGGGGACAGGGAAAATGAAAAACTGTTTTTT
cdr3_aa: CASSPRGDRENEKLFF

v_call: TRBV5-1
d_call: TRBD2
clone_size: .
j_call: TRBJ2-5
cdr3_nt: TGCGCCAGCCAAGAGACTAGCGGGGAGTTATTTGGACAGTACTTC
cdr3_aa: CASQETSGELFGQYF

v_call: TRBV12-3/TRBV12-4
d_call: .
clone_size: .
j_call: TRBJ1-6
cdr3_nt: TGTGCCAGCACGCCCTCCCTGAATTCACCCCTCCACTTT
cdr3_aa: CASTPSLNSPLHF

v_call: TRBV4-1
d_call: TRBD1
clone_size: .
j_call: TRBJ2-1
cdr3_nt: TGCGCCAGCAGCCAAGCGGGGACAGGGGCCTACAATGAGCAGTTCTTC
cdr3_aa: CASSQAGTGAYNEQFF

v_call: TRBV9
d_call: .
clone_size: .
j_call: TRBJ1-5
cdr3_nt: TGTGCCAGCAGCGGGGGGTTTGGTCAGCCCCAGCATTTT
cdr3_aa: CASSGGFGQPQHF

v_call: TRBV25-1
d_call: .
clone_size: .
j_call: TRBJ1-1
cdr3_nt: TGTGCCAGCACCGTGGGGGGCGGTGGCACTGAAGCTTTCTTT
cdr3_aa: CASTVGGGGTEAFF

v_call: TRBV7-9
d_call: .
clone_size: .
j_call: TRBJ1-1
cdr3_nt: TGTGCCAGCACCCTTCTCACTGAAGCTTTCTTT
cdr3_aa: CASTLLTEAFF

v_call: TRBV27
d_call: .
clone_size: .
j_call: TRBJ2-2
cdr3_nt: TGTGCCAGTAGACCCCTCACCGGGGAGCTGTTTTTT
cdr3_aa: CASRPLTGELFF

v_call: TRBV29-1
d_call: .
clone_size: .
j_call: TRBJ2-7
cdr3_nt: TGCAGCGCGGGGCCCGGGAGCTACGAGCAGTACTTC
cdr3_aa: CSAGPGSYEQYF

v_call: TRBV5-1
d_call: TRBD2
clone_size: .
j_call: TRBJ2-5
cdr3_nt: TGCGCCAGCAGCTTGATGGGGGGGACCCAAGAGACCCAGTACTTC
cdr3_aa: CASSLMGGTQETQYF

v_call: TRBV5-1
d_call: TRBD1
clone_size: once
j_call: TRBJ1-6
cdr3_nt: TGCGCCAGCAGCCCGCGGACGGGGACAGCAAATTCACCCCTCCACTTT
cdr3_aa: CASSPRTGTANSPLHF

v_call: TRBV12-3/TRBV12-4
d_call: .
clone_size: few
j_call: TRBJ2-3
cdr3_nt: TGTGCCAGCAGTTCCAGGGGGGACACAGATACGCAGTATTTT
cdr3_aa: CASSSRGDTDTQYF

v_call: TRBV29-1
d_call: TRBD2
clone_size: .
j_call: TRBJ2-3
cdr3_nt: TGCAGCGTCTGGGGAGGGGGCACAGATACGCAGTATTTT
cdr3_aa: CSVWGGGTDTQYF

v_call: TRBV20-1
d_call: .
clone_size: .
j_call: TRBJ1-5
cdr3_nt: TGCAGTGCTAGACTTTCTCAGGGTGAGCCCCAGCATTTT
cdr3_aa: CSARLSQGEPQHF

v_call: TRBV4-2
d_call: TRBD2
clone_size: few
j_call: TRBJ2-7
cdr3_nt: TGTGCCAGCAGCTCGGGACTAGCGGGAGGAGTCGAGCAGTACTTC
cdr3_aa: CASSSGLAGGVEQYF

v_call: TRBV29-1
d_call: TRBD1
clone_size: .
j_call: TRBJ1-1
cdr3_nt: TGCAGCGCCGACACAGGGGAGAACACTGAAGCTTTCTTT
cdr3_aa: CSADTGENTEAFF

v_call: TRBV5-1
d_call: .
clone_size: few
j_call: TRBJ1-2
cdr3_nt: TGCGCCAGCAGCTTGGAAGAAAATCTTAACTATGGCTACACCTTC
cdr3_aa: CASSLEENLNYGYTF

v_call: TRBV5-1
d_call: .
clone_size: many
j_call: TRBJ2-5
cdr3_nt: TGCGCCAGCAGCTTTGGGGGGCGCGCTGGCCCCGGAGAGACCCAGTACTTC
cdr3_aa: CASSFGGRAGPGETQYF

v_call: TRBV12-3/TRBV12-4
d_call: .
clone_size: .
j_call: TRBJ1-2
cdr3_nt: TGTGCCAGCAGCCAATTCCTCAGGGGTACTAATGGCTACACCTTC
cdr3_aa: CASSQFLRGTNGYTF

v_call: TRBV4-1
d_call: .
clone_size: .
j_call: TRBJ1-1
cdr3_nt: TGCGCCAGCAGCCAAGAGGGGGAGACTGAAGCTTTCTTT
cdr3_aa: CASSQEGETEAFF

v_call: TRBV3-1
d_call: .
clone_size: .
j_call: TRBJ2-1
cdr3_nt: TGTGCCAGCAGCCAAATTTGGGGCAGGGGTGATGAGCAGTTCTTC
cdr3_aa: CASSQIWGRGDEQFF

v_call: TRBV5-8
d_call: .
clone_size: .
j_call: TRBJ1-4
cdr3_nt: TGTGCCAGCAGCTTAGGTCAGCATAATGAAAAACTGTTTTTT
cdr3_aa: CASSLGQHNEKLFF

v_call: TRBV20-1
d_call: .
clone_size: few
j_call: TRBJ1-2
cdr3_nt: TGCAGTGGGAGCACCAGCTTAAGAAATGGCTACACCTTC
cdr3_aa: CSGSTSLRNGYTF

v_call: TRBV6-4
d_call: TRBD2
clone_size: .
j_call: TRBJ2-1
cdr3_nt: TGTGCCAGCAGTGAAGGGACTAGCGGGGCCGATGAGCAGTTCTTC
cdr3_aa: CASSEGTSGADEQFF

v_call: TRBV28
d_call: .
clone_size: few
j_call: TRBJ2-5
cdr3_nt: TGTGCCAGCAGTACGACAGGTGGGGAAGAGACCCAGTACTTC
cdr3_aa: CASSTTGGEETQYF

v_call: TRBV18
d_call: .
clone_size: .
j_call: TRBJ1-1
cdr3_nt: TGTGCCAGCTCACCACTTGGGGCAGGTACTGAAGCTTTCTTT
cdr3_aa: CASSPLGAGTEAFF

v_call: TRBV29-1
d_call: TRBD1
clone_size: .
j_call: TRBJ2-1
cdr3_nt: TGCAGCGCCCAGTCGGACAGGGGGTCTGGGAATGAGCAGTTCTTC
cdr3_aa: CSAQSDRGSGNEQFF

v_call: TRBV18
d_call: .
clone_size: .
j_call: TRBJ2-5
cdr3_nt: TGTGCCAGCTCACCACCGGGGGTCCTCGAGACCCAGTACTTC
cdr3_aa: CASSPPGVLETQYF

v_call: TRBV4-2
d_call: .
clone_size: .
j_call: TRBJ1-4
cdr3_nt: TGTGCCAGCAGCCCAGAATACAGGGTTGTCAGTGAAAAACTGTTTTTT
cdr3_aa: CASSPEYRVVSEKLFF

v_call: TRBV7-9
d_call: TRBD1
clone_size: few
j_call: TRBJ1-2
cdr3_nt: TGTGCCAGCAGCTTTGCCGGGACAGCCTATGGCTACACCTTC
cdr3_aa: CASSFAGTAYGYTF

v_call: TRBV6-5
d_call: TRBD1
clone_size: .
j_call: TRBJ1-2
cdr3_nt: TGTGCCAGCAGTTGGGACAGGGAAAACTATGGCTACACCTTC
cdr3_aa: CASSWDRENYGYTF

v_call: TRBV19
d_call: TRBD1
clone_size: few
j_call: TRBJ2-1
cdr3_nt: TGTGCCAGTAGGCGCGGGGGGACAGGGGGATACAATGAGCAGTTCTTC
cdr3_aa: CASRRGGTGGYNEQFF

v_call: TRBV20-1
d_call: TRBD2
clone_size: .
j_call: TRBJ2-7
cdr3_nt: TGCAGTGCTACACGAGCGGGAAATAGGTATGAGCAGTACTTC
cdr3_aa: CSATRAGNRYEQYF

v_call: TRBV12-3/TRBV12-4
d_call: .
clone_size: .
j_call: TRBJ2-7
cdr3_nt: TGTGCCAGCAGCCCCCGTACAGAGAGAAGCTCCTACGAGCAGTACTTC
cdr3_aa: CASSPRTERSSYEQYF

v_call: TRBV19
d_call: .
clone_size: few
j_call: TRBJ2-3
cdr3_nt: TGTGCCAGCGCGGTGGCCCCTCGAGATACGCAGTATTTT
cdr3_aa: CASAVAPRDTQYF

v_call: TRBV5-1
d_call: .
clone_size: once
j_call: TRBJ1-2
cdr3_nt: TGCGCCAGCAGCTTGTCTACGACCGCTTTAGCCTACACCTTC
cdr3_aa: CASSLSTTALAYTF

v_call: TRBV7-2
d_call: .
clone_size: few
j_call: TRBJ2-7
cdr3_nt: TGTGCCAGCAGCCGCGTGGGGAATGCCTACGAGCAGTACTTC
cdr3_aa: CASSRVGNAYEQYF

v_call: TRBV6-1
d_call: .
clone_size: .
j_call: TRBJ1-5
cdr3_nt: TGTGCCAGCCGGGGGAGAGCAGGGTATCAGCCCCAGCATTTT
cdr3_aa: CASRGRAGYQPQHF

v_call: TRBV12-5
d_call: .
clone_size: .
j_call: TRBJ1-5
cdr3_nt: TGTGCTAGTGGTGCAGGAAGTAATCAGCCCCAGCATTTT
cdr3_aa: CASGAGSNQPQHF

v_call: TRBV29-1
d_call: .
clone_size: few
j_call: TRBJ1-5
cdr3_nt: TGCAGCGCCGTTGACAGTAGCAATCAGCCCCAGCATTTT
cdr3_aa: CSAVDSSNQPQHF

v_call: TRBV29-1
d_call: .
clone_size: few
j_call: TRBJ2-2
cdr3_nt: TGCAGCGTTGGAGGCGAGGGGTCCCACACCGGGGAGCTGTTTTTT
cdr3_aa: CSVGGEGSHTGELFF

v_call: TRBV29-1
d_call: TRBD2
clone_size: .
j_call: TRBJ2-1
cdr3_nt: TGCAGCGTTCAACAGGGACTAGCGGGGAATGAGCAGTTCTTC
cdr3_aa: CSVQQGLAGNEQFF

v_call: TRBV24-1
d_call: TRBD2
clone_size: few
j_call: TRBJ2-1
cdr3_nt: TGTGCCACCAGTGTCGCGGGAGGCCCCCGGAACAATGAGCAGTTCTTC
cdr3_aa: CATSVAGGPRNNEQFF

v_call: TRBV28
d_call: TRBD1
clone_size: .
j_call: TRBJ1-2
cdr3_nt: TGTGCCAGCGGACAGGGGGACCTATCTAACTATGGCTACACCTTC
cdr3_aa: CASGQGDLSNYGYTF

v_call: TRBV20-1
d_call: TRBD2
clone_size: .
j_call: TRBJ2-5
cdr3_nt: TGCAGTGCTAGAGATCAATGGGGGGGGAAAGAGACCCAGTACTTC
cdr3_aa: CSARDQWGGKETQYF

v_call: TRBV12-3/TRBV12-4
d_call: TRBD1
clone_size: .
j_call: TRBJ1-2
cdr3_nt: TGTGCCAGCAGTAACGCCGGGACAGGGCACTATGGCTACACCTTC
cdr3_aa: CASSNAGTGHYGYTF

v_call: TRBV12-3/TRBV12-4
d_call: .
clone_size: .
j_call: TRBJ2-1
cdr3_nt: TGTGCCAGCAACCACGGCGAGAGCTCCTACAATGAGCAGTTCTTC
cdr3_aa: CASNHGESSYNEQFF

v_call: TRBV28
d_call: .
clone_size: few
j_call: TRBJ2-3
cdr3_nt: TGTGCCAGCAGTTCGACAGGGGAGGGGGCAGATACGCAGTATTTT
cdr3_aa: CASSSTGEGADTQYF

v_call: TRBV20-1
d_call: TRBD1
clone_size: .
j_call: TRBJ1-2
cdr3_nt: TGCAGTGCTACAAGACAGGGTGAGAGTGTCTATGGCTACACCTTC
cdr3_aa: CSATRQGESVYGYTF

v_call: TRBV10-3
d_call: .
clone_size: .
j_call: TRBJ2-7
cdr3_nt: TGTGCCATCACTCGGACGATCGCCCCTGCCTACGAGCAGTACTTC
cdr3_aa: CAITRTIAPAYEQYF

v_call: TRBV5-1
d_call: .
clone_size: few
j_call: TRBJ2-6
cdr3_nt: TGCGCCAGCGGCCAGCTTTCCTCTGGGGCCAACGTCCTGACTTTC
cdr3_aa: CASGQLSSGANVLTF

v_call: TRBV12-5
d_call: TRBD2
clone_size: .
j_call: TRBJ2-1
cdr3_nt: TGTGCTAGTGGCCTAGCGGGGGGAGGACAGTTCTTC
cdr3_aa: CASGLAGGGQFF

v_call: TRBV5-1
d_call: TRBD1
clone_size: few
j_call: TRBJ1-6
cdr3_nt: TGCGCCAGCACCCCCGGGACAGGGTCAAGCTCACCCCTCCACTTT
cdr3_aa: CASTPGTGSSSPLHF

v_call: TRBV12-3/TRBV12-4
d_call: .
clone_size: .
j_call: TRBJ2-1
cdr3_nt: TGTGCCAGCAGCAATTCAGGGGGGAGGCAGTTCTTC
cdr3_aa: CASSNSGGRQFF

v_call: TRBV20-1
d_call: .
clone_size: .
j_call: TRBJ1-4
cdr3_nt: TGCAGTGCTAGACCGACAGACTATGCTGAAAAACTGTTTTTT
cdr3_aa: CSARPTDYAEKLFF